Listed below are T cell receptor beta chains from one sample, sequenced in a study of blood T cell repertoires in COVID-19. The method was immunoSEQ multiplex PCR; TCRdb's version includes in-frame clones alone and lacks a portion of them. Of about 300,000 clones listed, about four fifths are singletons. The sample was peripheral blood. All receptors come from a woman between 45 and 60 years old with acute or convalescent COVID-19. Each CDR3 is given with its conserved first and last residue. Fields, in order: J gene, clone size, V gene, D gene, CDR3 protein, CDR3 DNA. The D gene is left open where the match is weak. Size is stated for part of the rows, as once, few or many counts, or as a class when the clone is expanded.

TRBJ2-3	.	TRBV24-1	.	CATSDPSLADTQYF	TGTGCCACCAGTGATCCCTCCCTAGCAGATACGCAGTATTTT
TRBJ2-2	few	TRBV18	.	CASSSQNSDGELFF	TGTGCCAGCTCATCGCAAAACAGTGACGGGGAGCTGTTTTTT
TRBJ2-5	once	TRBV3-1/TRBV3-2	TRBD2	CASSPPGTSGELQETQYF	TGTGCCAGCAGCCCCCCCGGGACTAGCGGGGAGTTGCAAGAGACCCAGTACTTC
TRBJ2-3	once	TRBV2	TRBD2	CASSDGSGAQYF	TGTGCCAGCAGTGATGGAAGCGGGGCGCAGTATTTT
TRBJ2-7	few	TRBV19	.	CASSIKDYPIPYEQYF	TGTGCCAGTAGTATCAAGGACTACCCGATTCCCTACGAGCAGTACTTC
TRBJ1-5	.	TRBV6-1	TRBD1	CASSEALTGDQPQHF	TGTGCCAGCAGTGAAGCGCTTACAGGGGACCAGCCCCAGCATTTT
TRBJ2-3	once	TRBV18	.	CASSPPTGWGTDTQYF	TGTGCCAGCTCACCTCCCACGGGGTGGGGCACAGATACGCAGTATTTT
TRBJ2-3	.	TRBV12-5	.	CASGLAGTDTQYF	TGTGCTAGTGGTTTGGCAGGGACAGATACGCAGTATTTT
TRBJ1-2	.	TRBV12-3/TRBV12-4	.	CASSFRGGYGYTF	TGTGCCAGCAGTTTTAGGGGGGGCTATGGCTACACCTTC
TRBJ1-3	.	TRBV7-8	TRBD1	CASSLTGAGNTIYF	TGTGCCAGCAGCTTGACAGGGGCTGGAAACACCATATATTTT
TRBJ1-4	.	TRBV27	.	CASSESGTNEKLFF	TGTGCCAGCAGTGAGTCGGGAACTAATGAAAAACTGTTTTTT
TRBJ1-5	.	TRBV5-1	.	CASSLGTEQPQHF	TGCGCCAGCAGCTTGGGTACAGAACAGCCCCAGCATTTT
TRBJ1-2	.	TRBV2	.	CASSEALEAGQGYTF	TGTGCCAGCAGTGAAGCGCTTGAGGCAGGGCAGGGCTACACCTTC
TRBJ2-7	.	TRBV19	.	CASSPRQAGSYEQYF	TGTGCCAGTAGTCCCCGACAGGCAGGCTCCTACGAGCAGTACTTC
TRBJ1-2	.	TRBV19	.	CASSIRRDWGYTF	TGTGCCAGTAGTATCCGCCGGGACTGGGGCTACACCTTC
TRBJ1-2	.	TRBV25-1	TRBD1	CASSGTGYGYTF	TGTGCCAGCAGTGGGACAGGATATGGCTACACCTTC
TRBJ2-5	once	TRBV20-1	.	CRVGGLQTQYF	TGCAGAGTGGGGGGTTTACAGACCCAGTACTTC
TRBJ1-2	many	TRBV7-9	TRBD1	CASSPDREYYGYTF	TGTGCCAGCAGCCCCGACAGGGAGTACTATGGCTACACCTTC
TRBJ1-5	.	TRBV6-6	.	CASSYSIGQPQHF	TGTGCCAGCAGTTACTCGATCGGTCAGCCCCAGCATTTT
TRBJ1-1	.	TRBV7-2	.	CASSLIALNTEAFF	TGTGCCAGCAGCTTAATAGCACTGAACACTGAAGCTTTCTTT
TRBJ2-6	.	TRBV6-5	.	CATVFAGANVLTF	TGTGCCACCGTTTTCGCTGGGGCCAACGTCCTGACTTTC
TRBJ1-2	.	TRBV20-1	.	CSASPPDYGYTF	TGCAGTGCTAGTCCCCCAGACTATGGCTACACCTTC
TRBJ1-2	.	TRBV6-5	.	CASNPGGSYGYTF	TGTGCCAGCAACCCCGGGGGGAGCTATGGCTACACCTTC
TRBJ2-1	once	TRBV27	TRBD2	CASSKPRAGVTYNEQFF	TGTGCCAGCAGCAAACCGCGAGCGGGAGTCACCTACAATGAGCAGTTCTTC
TRBJ2-1	.	TRBV7-2	.	CASSPIGSTYNEQFF	TGTGCCAGCAGCCCAATCGGGAGTACCTACAATGAGCAGTTCTTC
TRBJ1-4	.	TRBV6-5	.	CASSYRYSSNEKLFF	TGTGCCAGCAGTTACCGGTACAGCTCTAATGAAAAACTGTTTTTT
TRBJ1-1	.	TRBV7-9	.	CASSLHINTEAFF	TGTGCCAGCAGCTTACACATAAACACTGAAGCTTTCTTT
TRBJ2-1	.	TRBV7-9	.	CASSLWDMSYNEQFF	TGTGCCAGCAGCTTATGGGACATGTCCTACAATGAGCAGTTCTTC
TRBJ2-3	few	TRBV11-3	.	CASSLGAPTDTQYF	TGTGCCAGCAGCTTAGGGGCCCCCACAGATACGCAGTATTTT
TRBJ1-5	.	TRBV2	.	CASRAGLNQPQHF	TGTGCCAGCAGAGCGGGGCTCAATCAGCCCCAGCATTTT
TRBJ1-5	.	TRBV11-1	.	CASSLGESNQPQHF	TGTGCCAGCAGCTTAGGCGAGTCCAATCAGCCCCAGCATTTT
TRBJ1-1	.	TRBV5-1	.	CASSLLPGDTEAFF	TGCGCCAGCAGCCTACTCCCGGGGGACACTGAAGCTTTCTTT
TRBJ1-4	.	TRBV5-1	.	CASSSLAGSPNEKLFF	TGCGCCAGCAGCAGCTTAGCAGGGTCCCCCAATGAAAAACTGTTTTTT
TRBJ2-3	.	TRBV5-1	TRBD2	CASSLNGAGSTDTQYF	TGCGCCAGCAGCTTGAATGGAGCGGGAAGTACAGATACGCAGTATTTT
TRBJ1-5	.	TRBV18	.	CASSASDRNQPQHF	TGTGCCAGCTCAGCGTCTGATCGTAATCAGCCCCAGCATTTT
TRBJ2-1	once	TRBV30	TRBD1	CAWTKAGGNEQFF	TGTGCCTGGACCAAGGCAGGGGGCAATGAGCAGTTCTTC
TRBJ1-6	once	TRBV7-2	TRBD1	CASSLGSAWTGFNSPLHF	TGTGCCAGCAGCTTGGGATCTGCATGGACAGGGTTTAATTCACCCCTCCACTTT
TRBJ1-1	.	TRBV2	.	CASISWGEAPEAFF	TGTGCCAGCATTTCATGGGGGGAGGCCCCTGAAGCTTTCTTT
TRBJ1-6	.	TRBV7-8	.	CASSDFGSSYNSPLHF	TGTGCCAGCAGTGATTTTGGGAGCTCCTATAATTCACCCCTCCACTTT
TRBJ2-3	.	TRBV10-3	TRBD2	CAIRELAGGGHLSTDTQYF	TGTGCCATCAGGGAACTAGCGGGGGGCGGTCATTTAAGCACAGATACGCAGTATTTT
TRBJ1-2	.	TRBV9	.	CASSEGGASFYGYTF	TGTGCCAGCAGCGAGGGAGGGGCGAGCTTCTATGGCTACACCTTC
TRBJ1-4	.	TRBV19	TRBD1	CASSTRTGRTEKLFF	TGTGCCAGTAGTACGCGGACAGGGAGGACCGAAAAACTGTTTTTT
TRBJ1-1	.	TRBV6-5	.	CASSYVGGTEAFF	TGTGCCAGCAGCTACGTGGGGGGAACTGAAGCTTTCTTT
TRBJ2-1	.	TRBV21-1	.	CASRACEQFF	TGTGCCAGCAGGGCTTGTGAGCAGTTCTTC
TRBJ2-6	few	TRBV11-2	.	CASTFFGANVLTF	TGTGCCAGCACCTTCTTTGGGGCCAACGTCCTGACTTTC
TRBJ2-1	.	TRBV30	.	CAWSVVLNNEQFF	TGTGCCTGGAGTGTGGTACTAAACAATGAGCAGTTCTTC
TRBJ1-1	.	TRBV7-9	TRBD1	CASSFTTGGTEAFF	TGTGCCAGCAGCTTCACCACAGGGGGAACTGAAGCTTTCTTT
TRBJ2-2	few	TRBV18	.	CASSNGARGELFF	TGTGCCAGCTCCAACGGAGCCCGGGGGGAGCTGTTTTTT
TRBJ2-1	.	TRBV19	TRBD2	CASSISGGAHNEQFF	TGTGCCAGTAGTATAAGCGGGGGCGCCCACAATGAGCAGTTCTTC
TRBJ2-7	.	TRBV9	TRBD1	CASSGRGTGEEQYF	TGTGCCAGCAGCGGACGAGGGACAGGGGAGGAGCAGTACTTC
TRBJ2-5	.	TRBV7-9	.	CASSATNQETQYF	TGTGCCAGCAGCGCGACAAACCAAGAGACCCAGTACTTC
TRBJ2-7	.	TRBV5-1	.	CASSRLSNNYEQYF	TGCGCCAGCAGCCGGCTTAGCAACAACTACGAGCAGTACTTC
TRBJ2-3	.	TRBV30	.	CAFLEGDTDTQYF	TGTGCCTTCCTGGAGGGAGACACAGATACGCAGTATTTT